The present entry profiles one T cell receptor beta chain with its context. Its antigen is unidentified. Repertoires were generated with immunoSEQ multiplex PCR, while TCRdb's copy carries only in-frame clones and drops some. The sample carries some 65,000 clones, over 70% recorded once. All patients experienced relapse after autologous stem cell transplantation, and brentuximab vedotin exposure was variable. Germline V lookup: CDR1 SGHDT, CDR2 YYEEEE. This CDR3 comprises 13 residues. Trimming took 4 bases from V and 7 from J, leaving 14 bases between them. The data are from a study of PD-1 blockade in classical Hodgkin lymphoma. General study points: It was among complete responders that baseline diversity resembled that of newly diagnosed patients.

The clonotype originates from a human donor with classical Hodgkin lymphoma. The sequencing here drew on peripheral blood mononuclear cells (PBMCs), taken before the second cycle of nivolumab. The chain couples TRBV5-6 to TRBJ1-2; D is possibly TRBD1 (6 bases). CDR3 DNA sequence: TGTGCCAGCAGCCGACAGGTATTAGGTGGCTACACCTTC. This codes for CASSRQVLGGYTF.